This T cell receptor beta chain was sequenced in a study of cytomegalovirus exposure and HLA in healthy donors. CDR3 length equals 17 residues. Per the germline V gene, CDR1 is SGHRS and CDR2 is YFSETQ. The junction had 15 bases not matched to a gene; V was cut back by 7 bases and J by 4 bases. The PCR ran on 60 Vbeta and 13 Jbeta primers. Libraries were prepared by immunoSEQ multiplex PCR; TCRdb keeps only in-frame clonotypes and omits some of them. Of 150,000 to 200,000 clones in the sample, around 85% were seen once. The genes are TRBV5-1 and TRBJ2-7; 12 bases are shared with TRBD2. The sequencing input was PBMCs. The TCR sequence derives from a woman aged 45-65 years in good health and CMV-seronegative. The chain's CDR3 is CASRLAGVLGKLYEQYF. In DNA, the CDR3 is TGCGCCAGCCGACTAGCGGGAGTTTTGGGGAAACTATACGAGCAGTACTTC.